This T cell receptor (beta chain) was identified during a study of identifying expanded T cells in peripheral blood. Germline V lookup: CDR1 MNHNY, CDR2 SVGAGI (reference sequence). The CDR3 extends over 14 amino acids. Libraries were prepared by immunoSEQ multiplex PCR; TCRdb keeps only in-frame clonotypes and omits some of them. The sample gives 84,000 or so clones, roughly 90% of which show up once; approximately 2.6% is in the top ten. As to this clone: What it binds is unknown.

Study-wide findings and caveats: Clone count variance between roughly 2-week samples rose with total template count. Over approximately two and four weeks, about 15 and 18 clones changed, versus around 1.3 between replicates.

The sample comprised blood. The chain recombines TRBV6-6 with TRBJ2-5; TRBD1 might be the D (8 bases). The DNA end is more similar to TRBJ2-7, so the J call may be wrong. This receptor was obtained from a person aged 18 to 70 in good health. CDR3 loop: CASSDRGGTYEQYF. The DNA for the CDR3 is TGTGCCAGCAGTGACAGGGGAGGGACCTACGAGCAGTACTTC.